This T cell receptor beta chain is drawn from a study of shared clonotypes between healthy human individuals. Study-level background: Two women and a few men aged 18 to 49 made up the donors. Every donor yielded three CD4 naive, three CD4 memory, two CD8 naive and one CD8 memory plate.

Whole-study results and caveats: Clonotype sharing across four donors was observed for approximately 5% of naive CD4 clonotypes. A reduction in generation probabilities was seen for non-shared clonotypes relative to those shared by all four donors.

Naivety among CD8 cells was defined by CD45RO negativity and positive CCR7 selection, thereby excluding terminally differentiated effector memory CD45RA+ cells. Method: immunoSEQ multiplex PCR; TCRdb's copy keeps in-frame clones and lacks some. This sample has around 580,000 clones, with 95% to 98% found just once. About this clone: Its antigen is currently unknown.

The CDR3 sequence is 14 residues long. CDR1 and CDR2 (germline): ENHRY, SYGVKD. Trimming took 4 bases from V and 1 from J, leaving 11 bases between them. The V and J genes are TRBV10-3 and TRBJ2-7; D call uncertain. Sequencing was carried out using naive CD8+ T cells sorted from blood. This TCR derives from a man aged 30 to 39 in good health. The CDR3 coding sequence is TGTGCCATCAGTGGCCCGAGGCAATCCTACGAGCAGTACTTC. Encoded protein: CAISGPRQSYEQYF.